This T cell receptor beta chain was sequenced in a study of PD-1 blockade in classical Hodgkin lymphoma. Germline V gene sequence: CDR1 MNHEY, CDR2 SVGAGI. V dropped 6 bases and J dropped 7; count of bases not matched to a gene: 8. The CDR3 has 13 residues. Sample time point: newly diagnosed, previously untreated cHL patient sample. Measured with immunoSEQ multiplex PCR; TCRdb has only the in-frame clones, and not every one. The data contain 17,000 or so clones, roughly nine tenths of them singletons. The origin of this receptor is a human donor with classical Hodgkin lymphoma. V usage is TRBV6-5 and J usage is TRBJ1-1; TRBD1 aligns across 7 bases. Sequenced: peripheral blood mononuclear cells (PBMCs). Written as DNA, the CDR3 is TGTGCCAGCAGCTCTGACAGGGTAGTTGAAGCTTTCTTT. Protein product: CASSSDRVVEAFF.